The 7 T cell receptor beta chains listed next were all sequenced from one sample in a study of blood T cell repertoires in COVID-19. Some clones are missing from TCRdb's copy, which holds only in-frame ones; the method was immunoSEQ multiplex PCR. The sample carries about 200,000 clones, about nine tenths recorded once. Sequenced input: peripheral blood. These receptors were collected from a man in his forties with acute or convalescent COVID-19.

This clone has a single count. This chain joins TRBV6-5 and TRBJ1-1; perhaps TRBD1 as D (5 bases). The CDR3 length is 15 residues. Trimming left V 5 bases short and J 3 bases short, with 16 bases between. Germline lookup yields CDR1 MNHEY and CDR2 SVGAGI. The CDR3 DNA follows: TGTGCCAGCAGTCCGCAGGGAGGGAGGGACACTGAAGCTTTCTTT. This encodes CASSPQGGRDTEAFF.

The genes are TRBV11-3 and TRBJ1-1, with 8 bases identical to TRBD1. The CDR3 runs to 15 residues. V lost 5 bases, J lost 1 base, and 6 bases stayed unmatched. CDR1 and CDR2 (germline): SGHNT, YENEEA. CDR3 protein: CASSPGQGKNTEAFF. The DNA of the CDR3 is TGTGCCAGCAGCCCCGGACAGGGAAAGAACACTGAAGCTTTCTTT.

DNA of the CDR3: TGTGCCACATTGACAGTCTATAATTCACCCCTCCACTTT. The encoded protein is CATLTVYNSPLHF. The chain is built from TRBV2 and TRBJ1-6, with D tentatively TRBD1 (5 bases). The CDR3 covers 13 residues. Germline-derived CDR1 and CDR2 are SNHLY and FYNNEI. V was clipped by 10 bases and J by 3 bases, with 10 bases between them.

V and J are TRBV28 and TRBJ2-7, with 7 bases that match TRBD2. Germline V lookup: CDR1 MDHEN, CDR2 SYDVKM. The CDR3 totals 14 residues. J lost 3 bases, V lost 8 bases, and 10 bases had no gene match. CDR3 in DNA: TGTGCCAGCCTCCCCGGGGGGATGTACTACGAGCAGTACTTC. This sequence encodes CASLPGGMYYEQYF.

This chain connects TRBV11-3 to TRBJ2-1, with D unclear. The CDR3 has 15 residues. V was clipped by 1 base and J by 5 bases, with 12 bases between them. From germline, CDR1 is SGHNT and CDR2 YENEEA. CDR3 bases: TGTGCCAGCAGCTTAGGGGCCCCGGCCCACAATGAGCAGTTCTTC. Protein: CASSLGAPAHNEQFF.

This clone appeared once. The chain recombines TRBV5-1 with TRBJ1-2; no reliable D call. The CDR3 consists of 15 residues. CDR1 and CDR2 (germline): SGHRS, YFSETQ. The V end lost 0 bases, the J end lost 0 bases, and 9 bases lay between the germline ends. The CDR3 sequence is CASSLGGSPNYGYTF. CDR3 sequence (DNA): TGCGCCAGCAGCTTGGGAGGATCTCCTAACTATGGCTACACCTTC. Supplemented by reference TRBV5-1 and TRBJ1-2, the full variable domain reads KAGVTQTPRYLIKTRGQQVTLSCSPISGHRSVSWYQQTPGQGLQFLFEYFSETQRNKGNFPGRFSGRQFSNSRSEMNVSTLELGDSALYLCASSLGGSPNYGYTFGSGTRLTVV.

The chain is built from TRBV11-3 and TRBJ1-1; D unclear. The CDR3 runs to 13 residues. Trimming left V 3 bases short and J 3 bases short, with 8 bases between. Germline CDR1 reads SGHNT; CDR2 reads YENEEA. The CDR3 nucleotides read TGTGCCAGCAGCTTGTACGGGGACACTGAAGCTTTCTTT. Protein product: CASSLYGDTEAFF.